The 20 T cell receptor beta chains in this list originate from one sample, sequenced in a study of beta chain features in type 1 diabetes. Reverse transcribing all isolated RNA meant expressed TCRB transcripts were sequenced. The table came from immunoSEQ multiplex PCR; TCRdb's copy has only in-frame clones and leaves some out. Among 300,000 to 350,000 clones listed, under 8.5% were seen once. The sample taken for sequencing was central memory CD4+ T cells from blood. The receptors were gathered from a woman aged 18 to 35 in good health.

This clone was seen repeatedly, ten times or more. Other DNA sequences within the sample encode an identical CDR3. The gene calls are TRBV7-2 and TRBJ2-1, with TRBD2 matching 10 bases. CDR1 and CDR2 from the germline V gene are SGHTA and FQGNSA. The CDR3 is made up of 15 amino acids. The trim removed 1 base at V and 4 bases at J, leaving 1 base unmatched. Written as DNA, the CDR3 is TGTGCCAGCAGCTTAGGAGCGGGAGGGTACAATGAGCAGTTCTTC. Its protein is CASSLGAGGYNEQFF.

The CDR3, as DNA: TGTGCCAGCAGCCTTAAAGGTTCAGGAGACTATGGCTACACCTTC. Encoded protein: CASSLKGSGDYGYTF. The chain joins TRBV9 to TRBJ1-2, with D uncertain. This CDR3 comprises 15 residues. Trimming stripped 4 bases from V and 3 bases from J, with 16 bases between. CDR1 SGDLS and CDR2 YYNGEE come from the germline V gene. The variable domain in full, completed from reference TRBV9 and TRBJ1-2, reads DSGVTQTPKHLITATGQRVTLRCSPRSGDLSVYWYQQSLDQGLQFLIQYYNGEERAKGNILERFSAQQFPDLHSELNLSSLELGDSALYFCASSLKGSGDYGYTFGSGTRLTVV.

This clone was detected a few times. The chain recombines TRBV7-9 with TRBJ1-5, with D possibly matching TRBD1 (5 bases). Trimming removed 5 bases from V and 6 bases from J, with 11 bases in between. The CDR3 has 13 residues. The germline gives CDR1 SEHNR, CDR2 FQNEAQ (reference sequence). CDR3 sequence reads: CASSPPGGQPQHF. The CDR3 nucleotides are TGTGCCAGCAGCCCCCCGGGGGGTCAGCCCCAGCATTTT.

This clone came up a few times. The chain is built from TRBV7-2 and TRBJ2-7; 9 bases are shared with TRBD2. V lost 2 bases to trimming and J lost 5 bases; unmatched junction nucleotides: 4. The CDR3 spans 14 residues. The germline gives CDR1 SGHTA, CDR2 FQGNSA. The CDR3 protein is CASSLLAGPHEQYF. In DNA, the CDR3 is TGTGCCAGCAGCTTACTAGCGGGACCCCACGAGCAGTACTTC.

This clone was seen repeatedly, ten times or more. The V call is TRBV9, the J call TRBJ2-1; D remains unclear. V lost 1 base and J 4 bases, leaving 12 bases between the germline ends. CDR3 length equals 15 residues. Germline V gene sequence: CDR1 SGDLS, CDR2 YYNGEE. CDR3 residues: CASSVSMDGYNEQFF. DNA for the CDR3: TGTGCCAGCAGCGTAAGTATGGATGGTTACAATGAGCAGTTCTTC.

Only a few counts were recorded for this clone. This sample includes further DNA sequences coding for the same CDR3. The gene calls are TRBV5-1 and TRBJ1-2; D call uncertain. The germline V gene has CDR1 SGHRS and CDR2 YFSETQ. The CDR3 runs to 13 residues. V lost 2 bases and J 1 base, leaving 6 bases between the germline ends. The DNA of the CDR3 is TGCGCCAGCAGCTTAACAGATAACTATGGCTACACCTTC. As protein: CASSLTDNYGYTF.

The gene calls are TRBV7-3 and TRBJ2-3, with TRBD2 matching over 7 bases. The CDR3 totals 15 residues. Germline V CDR1 and CDR2: SGHTA, FQGTGA. J gave up 1 base and V 8 bases, and 9 bases lay outside the gene matches. The CDR3 DNA reads TGTGCCAGCCAGCATCTAGCGGAACGCACAGATACGCAGTATTTT. Translated, it gives CASQHLAERTDTQYF. The full variable domain, completed using reference TRBV7-3 and TRBJ2-3, is GAGVSQTPSNKVTEKGKYVELRCDPISGHTALYWYRQSLGQGPEFLIYFQGTGAADDSGLPNDRFFAVRPEGSVSTLKIQRTERGDSAVYLCASQHLAERTDTQYFGPGTRLTVL.

In its sample, this clone was seen a few times. This rearrangement joins TRBV9 to TRBJ2-4; 10 bases map to TRBD1. Germline lookup yields CDR1 SGDLS and CDR2 YYNGEE. This CDR3 comprises 14 residues. V gave up 3 bases and J gave up 7 bases; unmatched junction bases: 4. CDR3 sequence: CASSAGQGGNIQYF. The CDR3, as DNA: TGTGCCAGCAGCGCCGGACAGGGGGGTAACATTCAGTACTTC.

The chain carries TRBV5-4 and TRBJ1-2; 7 nucleotides align to TRBD1. This CDR3 region has 14 residues. The ends lost 4 bases at V and 2 bases at J; junction bases unmatched: 5. Germline-derived CDR1 and CDR2 are SGHNT and YYREEE (reference sequence). As DNA, the CDR3 is TGTGCCAGCAGCACACCGACAGGGAACTATGGCTACACCTTC. This gives the protein CASSTPTGNYGYTF.

Comment on this clone: Other DNA sequences within the sample encode an identical CDR3. Here the CDR3 reads CSARQGYEQYF. Written as DNA, the CDR3 is TGCAGTGCTAGACAGGGCTACGAGCAGTACTTC. V usage is TRBV20-1 and J usage is TRBJ2-7, with D perhaps matching TRBD1 (5 bases). This CDR3 region has 11 residues. Germline lookup yields CDR1 DFQATT and CDR2 SNEGSKA (reference sequence). V was trimmed by 2 bases and J by 3 bases, leaving 5 bases between them.

This sequence joins TRBV11-2 and TRBJ2-3; no clear D. The V gene's germline CDR1 is SGHAT and CDR2 FQNNGV. This CDR3 spans 15 amino acids. With 2 bases removed from V and 6 bases from J, the gap between germline ends came to 15 bases. Written as DNA, the CDR3 is TGTGCCAGCAGCTTACCCAGTGGGCGCTCCGATACGCAGTATTTT. Translating it yields CASSLPSGRSDTQYF. The complete variable domain, with remaining parts taken from reference TRBV11-2 and TRBJ2-3, reads EAGVAQSPRYKIIEKRQSVAFWCNPISGHATLYWYQQILGQGPKLLIQFQNNGVVDDSQLPKDRFSAERLKGVDSTLKIQPAKLEDSAVYLCASSLPSGRSDTQYFGPGTRLTVL.

The chain has TRBV5-1 and TRBJ2-5; 7 bases are a match to TRBD1. Germline CDR1 and CDR2: SGHRS and YFSETQ. CDR3 size: 14 residues. The V gene end was trimmed by 4 bases and the J gene end by 2 bases; junction bases not matched to a gene: 5. CDR3 region: CASSTGTVQETQYF. The CDR3 DNA reads as TGCGCCAGCAGCACCGGGACAGTACAAGAGACCCAGTACTTC.

This clone has just a few counts. This sequence may be a read error, since a much larger clone differs from it by one base. The CDR3 region is CASRGSGANVLTF. In DNA form, the CDR3 reads TGTGCCAGCAGGGGCTCTGGGGCCAACGTCCTGACTTTC. The chain links TRBV6-5 to TRBJ2-6; D gene ambiguous. Germline V gene data show CDR1 as MNHEY and CDR2 as SVGAGI. Trimming pared 6 bases from V and 0 bases from J, leaving 3 bases between. The CDR3 is 13 amino acids.

The chain recombines TRBV5-1 with TRBJ1-1; TRBD1 aligns across 9 bases. The germline gives CDR1 SGHRS, CDR2 YFSETQ. V shed 1 base and J 0 bases; nucleotides not matched to a gene: 10. The CDR3 is 18 amino acids. The CDR3 DNA follows: TGCGCCAGCAGCTTGTTAGCGGGACAGGGTGGCATGAACACTGAAGCTTTCTTT. This sequence encodes CASSLLAGQGGMNTEAFF.

The chain is built from TRBV27 and TRBJ2-1; TRBD2 matches 10 bases. Germline loops: CDR1 MNHEY, CDR2 SMNVEV (reference sequence). The CDR3 has 15 amino acids. V was clipped by 2 bases and J by 4 bases; unmatched bases: 2. The CDR3 sequence is CASSLALAGYNEQFF. DNA of the CDR3: TGTGCCAGCAGTTTAGCACTAGCGGGGTACAATGAGCAGTTCTTC.

The chain combines TRBV7-3 with TRBJ2-5, with 11 bases identical to TRBD1. Germline assignment: CDR1 SGHTA and CDR2 FQGTGA. The CDR3 totals 15 residues. V lost 5 bases, J lost 5 bases, and 7 bases stayed unmatched. The CDR3 DNA is TGTGCCAGCAGCCAGGACAGGGGGCGCGGGGAGACCCAGTACTTC. Encoded protein: CASSQDRGRGETQYF.

There are a few counts of this clone. The chain uses TRBV20-1 and TRBJ2-7; no clear D gene. Germline-derived CDR1 and CDR2 are DFQATT and SNEGSKA (reference sequence). V lost 6 bases and J 6 bases, leaving 9 bases between the germline ends. The CDR3 spans 10 residues. CDR3 DNA sequence: TGCAGTGCGGGAATCGCCGAGCAGTACTTC. Translated: CSAGIAEQYF.

This rearrangement joins TRBV13 to TRBJ1-4; D may be TRBD1 (6 bases). V gave up 2 bases and J gave up 0 bases, with 10 bases separating them. This CDR3 spans 16 amino acids. From germline, CDR1 is PRHDT and CDR2 FYEKMQ (reference sequence). CDR3 loop: CASSLTKGATNEKLFF. DNA of the CDR3: TGTGCCAGCAGCTTAACAAAGGGGGCAACTAATGAAAAACTGTTTTTT.

V is TRBV5-1 and J is TRBJ2-1; 8 bases agree with TRBD1. The CDR3 has 11 residues. Germline V CDR1 and CDR2: SGHRS, YFSETQ. The V gene end was trimmed by 5 bases and the J gene end by 15 bases; junction bases not matched to a gene: 7. In nucleotides, the CDR3 is TGCGCCAGCAGGAAACAGGGGGATGCGTTCTTC. It encodes CASRKQGDAFF.

This chain uses TRBV4-2 with TRBJ1-2; maybe TRBD1 (6 bases). Germline values: CDR1 LGHNA, CDR2 YNFKEQ. V was trimmed by 6 bases and J by 4 bases, leaving 12 bases between them. The CDR3 totals 13 residues. Here the CDR3 reads CASRVQGSYGYTF. CDR3 bases: TGTGCCAGCAGAGTTCAGGGGAGCTATGGCTACACCTTC.